These T cell receptor beta chains were read from a single sample in a study of T cell repertoires in cytomegalovirus infection. Their antigens remain unidentified. TCRdb re-called the reads through MiXCR, storing one row per CDR3 protein. The profile covers 57,000 or so distinct CDR3 sequences, with about 30% appearing a single time and about 74% taken by the ten largest. Source material: PBMCs, sequenced either directly or after in vitro stimulation (not recorded which). The receptors were gathered from a human donor in good health (CMV status not recorded). Some clones in this sample may be carry-over from other donors' samples. Each CDR3 is given with its conserved first and last residue. Each record gives: clone size, V gene, D gene, J gene, CDR3 DNA, CDR3 protein. The D gene is left open where the match is weak. Rows give clone size only sometimes, using once, few, many, or a class for an expanded clone.

clone size: -
V gene: TRBV5-4
D gene: -
J gene: TRBJ2-2
CDR3 DNA: TGTGCCAGCAGCTTGGCCCTAACGGTAATCGGGGAGCTGTTTTTT
CDR3 protein: CASSLALTVIGELFF

clone size: -
V gene: TRBV12-3/TRBV12-4
D gene: -
J gene: TRBJ2-3
CDR3 DNA: TGTGCCAGCTCGTCCCGAAAGGGAGATACGCAGTATTTT
CDR3 protein: CASSSRKGDTQYF

clone size: many
V gene: TRBV15
D gene: -
J gene: TRBJ1-5
CDR3 DNA: TGTGCCACCGCAGGGGACGAGGTTACGGGCCAGCCCCAGCATTTT
CDR3 protein: CATAGDEVTGQPQHF

clone size: -
V gene: TRBV19
D gene: -
J gene: TRBJ1-1
CDR3 DNA: TGTGCCAGTAGTGAGACAGTGAACACTGAAGCTTTCTTT
CDR3 protein: CASSETVNTEAFF

clone size: -
V gene: TRBV10-3
D gene: -
J gene: TRBJ1-1
CDR3 DNA: TGTGCCATCAGTGGGAGGACGGGGTTTGAAGCTTTCTTT
CDR3 protein: CAISGRTGFEAFF

clone size: -
V gene: TRBV20-1
D gene: TRBD1
J gene: TRBJ2-2
CDR3 DNA: TGCAGTGCCCCAGGGGGTAGGGTCACCGGGGAGCTGTTTTTT
CDR3 protein: CSAPGGRVTGELFF

clone size: -
V gene: TRBV5-1
D gene: TRBD1
J gene: TRBJ2-7
CDR3 DNA: TGCGCCAGCAGCTTGCGACAGGGCCCCTTTTACGAGCAGTACTTC
CDR3 protein: CASSLRQGPFYEQYF

clone size: -
V gene: TRBV7-8
D gene: -
J gene: TRBJ1-5
CDR3 DNA: TGTGCCAGCAGCTCCCAGGACTGGAGCAATCAGCCCCAGCATTTT
CDR3 protein: CASSSQDWSNQPQHF

clone size: few
V gene: TRBV20-1
D gene: TRBD1
J gene: TRBJ1-2
CDR3 DNA: TGCAGTGCTAGGGGGACAGGGGGTGCCTATGGCTACACCTTC
CDR3 protein: CSARGTGGAYGYTF

clone size: -
V gene: TRBV12-3/TRBV12-4
D gene: -
J gene: TRBJ2-7
CDR3 DNA: TGTGCCAGCAGATTAGCGGCTAGCTCCTACGAGCAGTACTTC
CDR3 protein: CASRLAASSYEQYF

clone size: many
V gene: TRBV6-1
D gene: -
J gene: TRBJ2-7
CDR3 DNA: TGTGCCAGCAGACCGCTTTTGGGGGGAGCCGCCGAGCAGTACTTC
CDR3 protein: CASRPLLGGAAEQYF

clone size: -
V gene: TRBV2
D gene: -
J gene: TRBJ2-7
CDR3 DNA: TGTGCCAGCAGTAGAGCCGCAACCTACGAGCAGTACTTC
CDR3 protein: CASSRAATYEQYF

clone size: -
V gene: TRBV27
D gene: -
J gene: TRBJ1-1
CDR3 DNA: TGTGCCAGCAGCCCGCGGGTAGAAACTGAAGCTTTCTTT
CDR3 protein: CASSPRVETEAFF

clone size: -
V gene: TRBV12-5
D gene: -
J gene: TRBJ2-5
CDR3 DNA: TGTGCTAGTGGTTTGGTTCCGCAGGAAGGGGAGACCCAGTACTTC
CDR3 protein: CASGLVPQEGETQYF

clone size: many
V gene: TRBV27
D gene: TRBD1
J gene: TRBJ1-1
CDR3 DNA: TGTGCCAGCATCCCCCCCGGGACAGGAGGATTCGGAGCTTTCTTT
CDR3 protein: CASIPPGTGGFGAFF

clone size: few
V gene: TRBV12-3/TRBV12-4
D gene: -
J gene: TRBJ2-7
CDR3 DNA: TGTGCCAGCAGTTTAGTCTTGGGGGACGAGCAGTACTTC
CDR3 protein: CASSLVLGDEQYF

clone size: -
V gene: TRBV4-1
D gene: -
J gene: TRBJ2-7
CDR3 DNA: TGCGCCAGCAGCCCCAGGCTCCGACTACAATCCTACGAGCAGTACTTC
CDR3 protein: CASSPRLRLQSYEQYF

clone size: -
V gene: TRBV6-1
D gene: -
J gene: TRBJ2-1
CDR3 DNA: TGTGCCAGCAGCGCCGTAGGGGGGGGGGCCTACAATGAGCAGTTCTTC
CDR3 protein: CASSAVGGGAYNEQFF

clone size: few
V gene: TRBV24-1
D gene: TRBD1
J gene: TRBJ1-2
CDR3 DNA: TGTGCCACCAGTGATTCTACCGGGACAGGGGGTTACTATGGCTACACCTTC
CDR3 protein: CATSDSTGTGGYYGYTF

clone size: -
V gene: TRBV20-1
D gene: -
J gene: TRBJ2-2
CDR3 DNA: TGCAGTGCTAGCGGGGCCCCGGGACTGCGGGGGAACACCGGGGAGCTGTTTTTT
CDR3 protein: CSASGAPGLRGNTGELFF

clone size: few
V gene: TRBV7-8
D gene: -
J gene: TRBJ1-4
CDR3 DNA: TGTGCCAGCAGCGGGCGACAAAGTAGTTTCGAAAAACTGTTTTTT
CDR3 protein: CASSGRQSSFEKLFF

clone size: -
V gene: TRBV5-6
D gene: -
J gene: TRBJ2-3
CDR3 DNA: TGTGCCAGCAGCTTGGACGACGATACGCAGTATTTT
CDR3 protein: CASSLDDDTQYF

clone size: -
V gene: TRBV4-3
D gene: -
J gene: TRBJ2-1
CDR3 DNA: TGCGCCAGCAGCCAAGATAGGGTTTATGAGCAGTTCTTC
CDR3 protein: CASSQDRVYEQFF

clone size: -
V gene: TRBV24-1
D gene: -
J gene: TRBJ2-3
CDR3 DNA: TGTGCCACCAGTGATTTTGGAGATACGCAGTATTTT
CDR3 protein: CATSDFGDTQYF

clone size: few
V gene: TRBV30
D gene: -
J gene: TRBJ1-2
CDR3 DNA: TGTGCCTGGGATCTATATGGTGGCTACACCTTC
CDR3 protein: CAWDLYGGYTF

clone size: few
V gene: TRBV27
D gene: -
J gene: TRBJ1-1
CDR3 DNA: TGTGCCAGCAGTTTAGGGGGGGACGGCACTGAAGCTTTCTTT
CDR3 protein: CASSLGGDGTEAFF

clone size: -
V gene: TRBV7-2
D gene: -
J gene: TRBJ2-1
CDR3 DNA: TGTGCCAGCAGCTTAGGGAGGAGCAATGAGCAGTTCTTC
CDR3 protein: CASSLGRSNEQFF

clone size: -
V gene: TRBV5-4
D gene: -
J gene: TRBJ2-1
CDR3 DNA: TGTGCCAGCAGAGGGGGGGGGGTACGAGACAATGAGCAGTTCTTC
CDR3 protein: CASRGGGVRDNEQFF

clone size: few
V gene: TRBV7-2
D gene: TRBD1
J gene: TRBJ2-7
CDR3 DNA: TGTGCCAGCAGCTCACAGGGGCGCCCCTACGAGCAGTACTTC
CDR3 protein: CASSSQGRPYEQYF

clone size: few
V gene: TRBV6-1
D gene: -
J gene: TRBJ1-2
CDR3 DNA: TGTGCCAGCAGTGAAGTGGGCAGGCTCCTTGGCTACACCTTC
CDR3 protein: CASSEVGRLLGYTF

clone size: few
V gene: TRBV5-1
D gene: TRBD1
J gene: TRBJ2-7
CDR3 DNA: TGCGCCAGCAGCTTGGGCGGACAGGGGGCATACGAGCAGTACTTC
CDR3 protein: CASSLGGQGAYEQYF

clone size: -
V gene: TRBV28
D gene: -
J gene: TRBJ1-2
CDR3 DNA: TGTGCCAGCAGTTCCCCCGACAACGATTATGGCTACACCTTC
CDR3 protein: CASSSPDNDYGYTF

clone size: few
V gene: TRBV11-2
D gene: -
J gene: TRBJ1-1
CDR3 DNA: TGTGCCAGCAGCCCGCGGATGGAGGGGAACACTGAAGCTTTCTTT
CDR3 protein: CASSPRMEGNTEAFF

clone size: -
V gene: TRBV9
D gene: -
J gene: TRBJ1-2
CDR3 DNA: TGTGCCAGCAGCGTAGAGGGGGTTTCCTATGGCTACACCTTC
CDR3 protein: CASSVEGVSYGYTF

clone size: -
V gene: TRBV20-1
D gene: -
J gene: TRBJ1-4
CDR3 DNA: TGCAGTGCTGAGAATGAAAAACTGTTTTTT
CDR3 protein: CSAENEKLFF

clone size: many
V gene: TRBV10-3
D gene: -
J gene: TRBJ1-6
CDR3 DNA: TGTGCCATCAGTGAGTGGGGGCAGGCGAATTCACCCCTCCACTTT
CDR3 protein: CAISEWGQANSPLHF